The clone carrying this T cell receptor beta chain was observed a few times. The antigen remains undetermined. One junction end does not reproduce the germline sequence, and a read error may be involved. Extraction of RNA together with DNA used about 17-30 mg of unsorted bulk tissue. Sampling was performed at five separate regions of each tumor. These data are taken from a study of tumor-infiltrating lymphocytes in primary liver carcinoma. Study as a whole: Participating patients were men and women between 30 and 69 years old.

The researchers produced TCR beta cDNA from roughly 500 ng total RNA with a constant-region primer. Three nested multiplex PCR rounds, a slightly modified ARM-PCR, produced the libraries for TCR beta. A C-beta reverse primer was combined with TRBV1-TRBV30 forward primers in the first two PCR rounds, and each round had around 10 cycles. TCRdb redid the calling of the multiplex PCR reads with MiXCR, one entry per CDR3 protein. The data show 40,000 to 50,000 distinct CDR3 sequences, with over 70% seen just once and approximately 30% held by the top ten. Points from the study as a whole: Tumor-adjacent and tumor-blood pairs showed less overlap than tumor region pairs. Tumor top-250-clone fractions significantly exceeded those of blood (p = 0.039).

The CDR3 loop spans 19 amino acids. Germline values: CDR1 SGHVS, CDR2 FQNEAQ. The chain links TRBV7-8 to TRBJ2-1; 8 bases align to TRBD2. What was sequenced was liver tumor tissue from sampling region 3. Subset defined: tumor region T3, left-lateral pole. This sequence was found in a man aged 35-49 years with primary liver carcinoma and hepatitis B virus infection. The CDR3 sequence: CASSLRRSSGISSYNEQLF. The CDR3 DNA reads TGTGCCAGCAGCTTACGTAGGAGTAGCGGGATCTCCTCCTACAATGAGCAGCTCTTC.